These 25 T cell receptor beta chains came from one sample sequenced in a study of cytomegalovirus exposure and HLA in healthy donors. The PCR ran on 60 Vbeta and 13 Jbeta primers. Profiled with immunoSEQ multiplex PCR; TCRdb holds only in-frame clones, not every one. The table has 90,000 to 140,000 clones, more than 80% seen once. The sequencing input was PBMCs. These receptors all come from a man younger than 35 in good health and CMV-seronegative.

The CDR3 region is CASSGQGFGDTEAFF. The CDR3 bases are TGTGCCAGCAGCGGACAGGGGTTTGGTGACACTGAAGCTTTCTTT. The rearrangement joins TRBV6-5 to TRBJ1-1; the match to TRBD1 covers 9 bases. Trimming took 6 bases from V and 3 from J; bases not matched to a gene: 8. The germline CDR1 and CDR2 sequences are MNHEY and SVGAGI. This CDR3 is built from 15 residues.

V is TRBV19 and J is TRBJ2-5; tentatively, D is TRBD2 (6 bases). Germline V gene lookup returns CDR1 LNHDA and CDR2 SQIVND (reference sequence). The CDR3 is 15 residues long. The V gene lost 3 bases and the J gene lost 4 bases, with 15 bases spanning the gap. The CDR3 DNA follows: TGTGCCAGTAGTATGGGTAGCGGTCAGGGAGAGACCCAGTACTTC. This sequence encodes CASSMGSGQGETQYF. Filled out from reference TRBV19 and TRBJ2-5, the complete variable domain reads DGGITQSPKYLFRKEGQNVTLSCEQNLNHDAMYWYRQDPGQGLRLIYYSQIVNDFQKGDIAEGYSVSREKKESFPLTVTSAQKNPTAFYLCASSMGSGQGETQYFGPGTRLLVL.

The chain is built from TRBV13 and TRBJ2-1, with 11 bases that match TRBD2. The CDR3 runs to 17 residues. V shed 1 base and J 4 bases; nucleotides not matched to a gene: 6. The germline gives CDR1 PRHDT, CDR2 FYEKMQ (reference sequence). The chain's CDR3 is CASSLEASGGSYNEQFF. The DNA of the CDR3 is TGTGCCAGCAGCTTAGAGGCTAGCGGGGGGAGTTACAATGAGCAGTTCTTC.

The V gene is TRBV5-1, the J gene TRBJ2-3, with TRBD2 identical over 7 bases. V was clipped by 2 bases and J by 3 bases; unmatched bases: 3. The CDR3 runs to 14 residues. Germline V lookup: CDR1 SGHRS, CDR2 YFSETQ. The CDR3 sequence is CASSFSGMTDTQYF. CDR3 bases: TGCGCCAGCAGCTTCAGCGGGATGACAGATACGCAGTATTTT.

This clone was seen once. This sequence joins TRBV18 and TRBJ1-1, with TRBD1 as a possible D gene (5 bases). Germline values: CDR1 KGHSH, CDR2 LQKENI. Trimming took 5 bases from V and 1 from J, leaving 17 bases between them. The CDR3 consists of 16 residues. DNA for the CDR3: TGTGCCAGCTCAGCTCTAGATGGCGGGGGGAACACTGAAGCTTTCTTT. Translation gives CASSALDGGGNTEAFF.

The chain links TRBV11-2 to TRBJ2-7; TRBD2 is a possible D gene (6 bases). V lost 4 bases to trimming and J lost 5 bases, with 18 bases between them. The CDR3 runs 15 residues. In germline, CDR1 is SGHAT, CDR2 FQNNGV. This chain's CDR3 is CASSSPGLPANEQYF. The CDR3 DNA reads TGTGCCAGCAGCTCGCCGGGACTGCCCGCCAACGAGCAGTACTTC.

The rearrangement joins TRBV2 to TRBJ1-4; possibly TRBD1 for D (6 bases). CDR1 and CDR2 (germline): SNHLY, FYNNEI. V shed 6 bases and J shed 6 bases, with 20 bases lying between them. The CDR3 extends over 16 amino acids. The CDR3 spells CASRAGQGKGYEKLFF. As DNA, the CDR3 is TGTGCCAGCAGGGCGGGTCAGGGGAAGGGGTATGAAAAACTGTTTTTT. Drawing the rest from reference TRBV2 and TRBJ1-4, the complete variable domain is EPEVTQTPSHQVTQMGQEVILRCVPISNHLYFYWYRQILGQKVEFLVSFYNNEISEKSEIFDDQFSVERPDGSNFTLKIRSTKLEDSAMYFCASRAGQGKGYEKLFFGSGTQLSVL.

The CDR3: CASTKTGGPEPYEQYF. CDR3 nucleotide sequence: TGTGCCAGTACCAAAACGGGGGGCCCGGAACCTTACGAGCAGTACTTC. This chain joins TRBV19 and TRBJ2-7; tentative D call: TRBD2 (7 bases). Deletions cut 7 bases from V and 4 bases from J, with 23 bases between. This CDR3 is 16 amino acids long. The germline CDR1 and CDR2 sequences are LNHDA and SQIVND (reference sequence).

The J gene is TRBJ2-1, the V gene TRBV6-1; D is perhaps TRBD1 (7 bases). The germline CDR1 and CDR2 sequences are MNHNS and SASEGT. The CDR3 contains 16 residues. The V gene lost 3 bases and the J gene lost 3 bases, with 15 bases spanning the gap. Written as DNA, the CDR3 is TGTGCCAGCAGTGATTTGTGGAGGGACAGCTACAATGAGCAGTTCTTC. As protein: CASSDLWRDSYNEQFF.

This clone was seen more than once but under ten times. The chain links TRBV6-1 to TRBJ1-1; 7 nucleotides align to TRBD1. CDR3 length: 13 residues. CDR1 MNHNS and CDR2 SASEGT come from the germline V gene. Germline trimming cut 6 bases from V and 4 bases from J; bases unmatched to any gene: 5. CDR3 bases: TGTGCCAGCAGCCCAGGGACAGCCACTGAAGCTTTCTTT. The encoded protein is CASSPGTATEAFF.

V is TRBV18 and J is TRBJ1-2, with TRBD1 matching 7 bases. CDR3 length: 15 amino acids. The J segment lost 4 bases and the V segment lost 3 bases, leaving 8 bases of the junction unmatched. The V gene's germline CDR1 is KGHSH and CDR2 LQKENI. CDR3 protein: CASSPKQGSSYGYTF. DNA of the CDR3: TGTGCCAGCTCACCGAAACAGGGGTCGTCCTATGGCTACACCTTC. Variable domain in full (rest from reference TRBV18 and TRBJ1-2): NAGVMQNPRHLVRRRGQEARLRCSPMKGHSHVYWYRQLPEEGLKFMVYLQKENIIDESGMPKERFSAEFPKEGPSILRIQQVVRGDSAAYFCASSPKQGSSYGYTFGSGTRLTVV.

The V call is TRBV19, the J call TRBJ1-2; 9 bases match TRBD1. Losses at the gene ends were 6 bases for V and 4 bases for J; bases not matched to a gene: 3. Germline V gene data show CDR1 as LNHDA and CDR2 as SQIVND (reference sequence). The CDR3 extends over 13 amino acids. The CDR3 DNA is TGTGCCAGTAGCCGGGGACAGGGCTATGGCTACACCTTC. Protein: CASSRGQGYGYTF.

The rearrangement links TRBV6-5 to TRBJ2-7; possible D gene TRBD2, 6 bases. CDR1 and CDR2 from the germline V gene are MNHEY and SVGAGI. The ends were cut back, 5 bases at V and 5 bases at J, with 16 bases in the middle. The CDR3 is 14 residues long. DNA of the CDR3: TGTGCCAGCAGTGATATGGGGGGTTGGAACGAGCAGTACTTC. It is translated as CASSDMGGWNEQYF.

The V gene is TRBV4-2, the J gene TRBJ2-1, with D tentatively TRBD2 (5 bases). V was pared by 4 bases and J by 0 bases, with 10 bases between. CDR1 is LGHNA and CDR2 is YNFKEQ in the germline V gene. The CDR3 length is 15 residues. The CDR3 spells CASSPLGSSYNEQFF. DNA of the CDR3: TGTGCCAGCAGCCCTCTGGGGAGCTCCTACAATGAGCAGTTCTTC.

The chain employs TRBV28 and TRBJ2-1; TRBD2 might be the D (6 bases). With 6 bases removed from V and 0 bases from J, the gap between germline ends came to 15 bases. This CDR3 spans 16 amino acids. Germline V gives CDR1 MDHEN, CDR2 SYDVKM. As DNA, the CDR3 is TGTGCCAGCAGCCTTACCCCCGGGAGCTCCTACAATGAGCAGTTCTTC. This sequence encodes CASSLTPGSSYNEQFF.

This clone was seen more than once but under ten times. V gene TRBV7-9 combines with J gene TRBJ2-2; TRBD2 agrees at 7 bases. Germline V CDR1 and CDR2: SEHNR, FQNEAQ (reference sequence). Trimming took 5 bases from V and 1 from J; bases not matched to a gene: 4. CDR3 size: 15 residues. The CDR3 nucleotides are TGTGCCAGCAGCCCGACTAGCTTGAACACCGGGGAGCTGTTTTTT. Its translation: CASSPTSLNTGELFF.

Written as DNA, the CDR3 is TGTGCCAGCAGCCGACGGGGGGGGATTTATGCGCAGTATTTT. Translation: CASSRRGGIYAQYF. The chain is built from TRBV28 and TRBJ2-3; 8 nucleotides line up with TRBD2. The length of the CDR3 is 14 residues. Germline trimming cut 6 bases from V and 10 bases from J; bases unmatched to any gene: 12. CDR1 is MDHEN and CDR2 is SYDVKM in the germline V gene.

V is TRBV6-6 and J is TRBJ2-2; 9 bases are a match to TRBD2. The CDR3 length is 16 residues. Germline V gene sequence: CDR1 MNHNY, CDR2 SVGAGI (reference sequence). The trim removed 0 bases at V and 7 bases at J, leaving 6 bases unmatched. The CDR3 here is CASSYSAGGPRGELFF. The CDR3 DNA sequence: TGTGCCAGCAGTTACTCGGCGGGAGGGCCTCGCGGGGAGCTGTTTTTT.

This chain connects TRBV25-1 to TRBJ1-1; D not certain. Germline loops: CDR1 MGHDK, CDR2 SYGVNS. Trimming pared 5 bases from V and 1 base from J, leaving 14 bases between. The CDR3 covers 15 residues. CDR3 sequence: CASSQLDNRNTEAFF. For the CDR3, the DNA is TGTGCCAGCAGTCAACTCGACAATAGGAACACTGAAGCTTTCTTT.

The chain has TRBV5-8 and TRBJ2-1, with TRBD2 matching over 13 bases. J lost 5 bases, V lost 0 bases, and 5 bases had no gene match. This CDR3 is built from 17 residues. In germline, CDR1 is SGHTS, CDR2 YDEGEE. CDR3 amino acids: CASSLGGTSGMHNEQFF. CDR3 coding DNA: TGTGCCAGCAGCTTGGGCGGGACTAGCGGGATGCACAATGAGCAGTTCTTC.

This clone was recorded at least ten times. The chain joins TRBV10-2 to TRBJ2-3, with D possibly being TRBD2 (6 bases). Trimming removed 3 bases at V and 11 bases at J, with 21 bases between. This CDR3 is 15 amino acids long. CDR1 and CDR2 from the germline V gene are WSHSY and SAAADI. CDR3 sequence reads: CASSERVSGQMGQYF. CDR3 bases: TGCGCCAGCAGTGAACGGGTTAGCGGCCAAATGGGGCAGTATTTT.

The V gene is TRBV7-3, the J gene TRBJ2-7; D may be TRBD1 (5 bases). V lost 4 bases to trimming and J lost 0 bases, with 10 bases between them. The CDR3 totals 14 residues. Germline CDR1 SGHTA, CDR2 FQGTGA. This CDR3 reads CASSSGHLSYEQYF. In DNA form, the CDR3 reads TGTGCCAGCAGCTCTGGACATCTCTCCTACGAGCAGTACTTC.

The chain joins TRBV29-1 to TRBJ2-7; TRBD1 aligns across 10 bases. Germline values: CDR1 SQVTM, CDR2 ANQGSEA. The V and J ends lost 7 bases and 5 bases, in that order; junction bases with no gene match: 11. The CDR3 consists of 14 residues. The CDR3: CSARRGTGVHEQYF. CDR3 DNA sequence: TGCAGCGCCCGGAGGGGGACAGGGGTCCACGAGCAGTACTTC.

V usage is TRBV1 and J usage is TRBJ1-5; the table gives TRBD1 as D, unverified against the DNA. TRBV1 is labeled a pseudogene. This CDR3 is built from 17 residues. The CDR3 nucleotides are TGCACCAGCATCCCCCTATCTACCGGGACAGTCAATCAGCCCCAGCATTTT. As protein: CTSIPLSTGTVNQPQHF.

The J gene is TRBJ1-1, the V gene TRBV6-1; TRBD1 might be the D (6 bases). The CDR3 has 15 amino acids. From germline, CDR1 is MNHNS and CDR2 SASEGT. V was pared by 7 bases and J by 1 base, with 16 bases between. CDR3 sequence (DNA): TGTGCCAGCACGAGACTTTGGGGACAGAACACTGAAGCTTTCTTT. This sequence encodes CASTRLWGQNTEAFF.